The rows below give T cell receptor beta chains drawn from one sample of a study of read filtering for tumor transcriptome and immune sequencing. One entry per CDR3 protein results from TCRdb running MiXCR on the reads. Here the sample spans 35,000 to 50,000 distinct CDR3 sequences, 13% to 15% being singletons. Sequencing input: a population of CD138-negative cells sorted from bone marrow. The receptors were sampled from a donor aged 40 or older with multiple myeloma. Both conserved end residues are part of each CDR3. The D gene is left open where the match is weak. Clone size is given for some rows only: seen once, a few or many times, or a class if the clone is expanded.

d_call	v_call	clone_size	j_call	cdr3_aa	cdr3_nt
NA	TRBV6-5	once	TRBJ1-6	CASRGDNRLNSPLHF	TGTGCCAGCAGGGGGGACAATAGGCTCAATTCACCCCTCCACTTC
NA	TRBV15	many	TRBJ2-7	CATSREVTGRYEQYF	TGTGCCACCAGCAGAGAAGTGACAGGACGCTACGAGCAGTACTTC
NA	TRBV29-1	many	TRBJ1-4	CSGRGGRNSNEKLFF	TGCAGCGGGCGGGGAGGGCGGAATTCTAATGAAAAACTGTTTTTT
NA	TRBV6-2/TRBV6-3	NA	TRBJ1-1	CASRPPPNTEAFF	TGTGCCAGCAGACCCCCGCCGAACACTGAAGCTTTCTTT
NA	TRBV3-1	many	TRBJ2-2	CASSQGLGRGTGELFF	TGTGCCAGCAGCCAAGGGCTCGGACGAGGGACCGGGGAGCTGTTTTTT
NA	TRBV28	many	TRBJ2-5	CASSFQQGFWETQYF	TGTGCCAGCAGTTTCCAACAGGGATTCTGGGAGACCCAGTACTTC
NA	TRBV5-4	many	TRBJ2-5	CASSSRATTVDF	TGTGCCAGCAGCTCCAGAGCGACAACTGTAGACTTC
NA	TRBV6-2/TRBV6-3	NA	TRBJ2-1	CASASGGGPGNGQFF	TGTGCCAGCGCTAGTGGGGGGGGCCCAGGCAATGGGCAGTTCTTC
NA	TRBV20-1	few	TRBJ2-7	CSARPEAYTYEQYF	TGCAGTGCTAGGCCAGAGGCCTATACCTACGAGCAGTACTTC
NA	TRBV20-1	few	TRBJ2-3	CSARLASDTQYF	TGCAGTGCTAGATTAGCCTCCGATACGCAGTATTTT
TRBD1	TRBV7-9	many	TRBJ2-6	CASSRGQGASSGANVLTF	TGTGCCAGCAGTCGCGGACAGGGGGCGAGCTCTGGGGCCAACGTCCTGACTTTC
NA	TRBV28	many	TRBJ2-6	CASSLWRGGAGANVLTF	TGTGCCAGCAGTTTATGGCGGGGCGGGGCTGGGGCCAACGTCCTGACTTTC
NA	TRBV12-3/TRBV12-4	many	TRBJ1-1	CASSRTKTGAFF	TGTGCCAGCAGCCGGACCAAAACCGGGGCTTTCTTT
NA	TRBV5-1	many	TRBJ2-1	CASSLVSEGGRGKYNEQFF	TGCGCCAGCAGCTTGGTTTCAGAGGGGGGACGGGGGAAGTACAATGAGCAGTTCTTC
TRBD1	TRBV12-3/TRBV12-4	many	TRBJ2-2	CASSLGDRGTGELFF	TGTGCCAGCAGTTTAGGGGACAGGGGCACCGGGGAGCTGTTTTTT
NA	TRBV2	many	TRBJ2-2	CASSVEDGELFF	TGTGCCAGCAGTGTGGAGGACGGGGAGCTGTTTTTT
NA	TRBV5-1	NA	TRBJ1-1	CASSLVDGDTEAFF	TGCGCCAGCAGCTTGGTAGATGGAGACACTGAAGCTTTCTTT
TRBD2	TRBV7-2	medium-sized	TRBJ2-1	CASSLGSGTSLRPAEQFF	TGTGCCAGCAGCTTAGGGAGTGGGACTAGCCTCCGCCCGGCTGAGCAGTTCTTC
NA	TRBV28	few	TRBJ2-3	CASSLDVGQTGDTQYF	TGTGCCAGCAGTTTAGATGTAGGGCAGACCGGGGATACGCAGTATTTT
TRBD2	TRBV27	many	TRBJ2-1	CASRAGGGLRQEQFF	TGTGCCAGCAGGGCGGGAGGAGGCCTCCGCCAGGAGCAGTTCTTC
NA	TRBV29-1	many	TRBJ2-7	CSVGGNSYEQYF	TGCAGCGTTGGGGGGAACTCCTACGAGCAGTACTTC
NA	TRBV6-5	many	TRBJ1-5	CASSRTVNQPQHF	TGTGCCAGCAGTCGGACGGTCAATCAGCCCCAGCATTTT
TRBD1	TRBV11-3	many	TRBJ1-6	CASSLKTGNSPLHF	TGTGCCAGCAGCTTAAAGACAGGGAATTCACCCCTCCACTTT
NA	TRBV29-1	many	TRBJ1-3	CSVGTASGNTIYF	TGCAGCGTTGGGACGGCCTCTGGAAACACCATATATTTT
TRBD2	TRBV12-3/TRBV12-4	many	TRBJ2-2	CASSPRLAPTGELFF	TGTGCCAGCAGTCCACGACTAGCCCCCACCGGGGAGCTGTTTTTT
NA	TRBV6-1	many	TRBJ2-1	CASSEVEFGNEQFF	TGTGCCAGCAGTGAAGTCGAGTTTGGGAATGAGCAGTTCTTC